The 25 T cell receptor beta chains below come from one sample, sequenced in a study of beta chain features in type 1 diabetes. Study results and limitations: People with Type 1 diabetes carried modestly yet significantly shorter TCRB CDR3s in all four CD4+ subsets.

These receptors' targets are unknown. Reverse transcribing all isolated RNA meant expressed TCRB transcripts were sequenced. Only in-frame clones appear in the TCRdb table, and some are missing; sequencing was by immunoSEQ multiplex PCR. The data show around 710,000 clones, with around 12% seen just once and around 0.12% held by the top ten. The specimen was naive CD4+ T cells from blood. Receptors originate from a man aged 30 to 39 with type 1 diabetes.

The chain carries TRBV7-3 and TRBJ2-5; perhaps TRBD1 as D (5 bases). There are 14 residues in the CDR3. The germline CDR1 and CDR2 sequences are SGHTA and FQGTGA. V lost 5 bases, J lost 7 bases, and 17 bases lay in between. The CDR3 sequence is CASSPNAGLGTQYF. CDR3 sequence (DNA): TGTGCCAGCAGCCCAAACGCAGGGCTAGGGACCCAGTACTTC.

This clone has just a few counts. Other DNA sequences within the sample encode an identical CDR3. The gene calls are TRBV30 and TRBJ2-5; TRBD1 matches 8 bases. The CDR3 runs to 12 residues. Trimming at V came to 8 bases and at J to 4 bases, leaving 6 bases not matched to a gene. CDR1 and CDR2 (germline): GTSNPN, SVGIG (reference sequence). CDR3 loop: CAVDRGGETQYF. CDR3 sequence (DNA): TGTGCCGTAGACAGGGGTGGAGAGACCCAGTACTTC.

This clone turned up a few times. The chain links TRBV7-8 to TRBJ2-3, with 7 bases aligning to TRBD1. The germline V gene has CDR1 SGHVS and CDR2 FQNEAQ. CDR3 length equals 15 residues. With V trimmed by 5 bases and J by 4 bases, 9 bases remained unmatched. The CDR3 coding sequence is TGTGCCAGCAGCCGACTCATGGGACAGTCAGATACGCAGTATTTT. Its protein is CASSRLMGQSDTQYF.

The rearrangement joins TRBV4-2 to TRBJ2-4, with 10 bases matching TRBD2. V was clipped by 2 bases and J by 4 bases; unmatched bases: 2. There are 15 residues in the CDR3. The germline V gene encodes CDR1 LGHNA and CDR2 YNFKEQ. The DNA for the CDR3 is TGTGCCAGCAGCCAAACACTAGCGGGGAAAAACATTCAGTACTTC. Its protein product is CASSQTLAGKNIQYF.

CDR3 loop: CASSFDKVWLEAFF. The CDR3 coding sequence is TGTGCCAGCAGCTTTGATAAGGTTTGGTTGGAAGCTTTCTTT. This chain joins TRBV7-2 and TRBJ1-1; no clear D gene. The germline V gene has CDR1 SGHTA and CDR2 FQGNSA. The V end was cut by 3 bases, the J end by 8 bases, with 16 bases between. The CDR3 has 14 residues. The whole variable domain, filled in from reference TRBV7-2 and TRBJ1-1, reads GAGVSQSPSNKVTEKGKDVELRCDPISGHTALYWYRQSLGQGLEFLIYFQGNSAPDKSGLPSDRFSAERTGGSVSTLTIQRTQQEDSAVYLCASSFDKVWLEAFFGQGTRLTVV.

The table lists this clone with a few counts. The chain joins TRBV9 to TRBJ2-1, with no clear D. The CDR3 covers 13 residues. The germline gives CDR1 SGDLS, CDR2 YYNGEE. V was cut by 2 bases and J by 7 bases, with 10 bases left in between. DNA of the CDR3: TGTGCCAGCAGCGTCAACACCGAGAATGAGCAGTTCTTC. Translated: CASSVNTENEQFF.

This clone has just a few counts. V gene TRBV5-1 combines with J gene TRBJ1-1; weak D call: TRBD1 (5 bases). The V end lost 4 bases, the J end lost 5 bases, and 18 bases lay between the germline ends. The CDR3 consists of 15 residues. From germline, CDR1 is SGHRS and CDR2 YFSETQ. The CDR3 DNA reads TGCGCCAGCAGCCTCGGGGCGGGAGTAAGTACTGAAGCTTTCTTT. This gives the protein CASSLGAGVSTEAFF.

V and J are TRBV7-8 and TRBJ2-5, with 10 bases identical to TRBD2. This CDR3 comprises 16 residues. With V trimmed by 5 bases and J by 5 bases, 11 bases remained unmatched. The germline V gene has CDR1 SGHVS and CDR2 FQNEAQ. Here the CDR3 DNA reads TGTGCCAGCAGCACCCAGTTACTAGCGGGGATGGAGACCCAGTACTTC. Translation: CASSTQLLAGMETQYF.

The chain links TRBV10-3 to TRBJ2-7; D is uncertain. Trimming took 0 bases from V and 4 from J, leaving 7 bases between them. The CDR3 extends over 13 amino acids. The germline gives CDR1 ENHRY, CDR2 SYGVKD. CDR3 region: CAISESNGYEQYF. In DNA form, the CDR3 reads TGTGCCATCAGTGAGTCGAACGGTTACGAGCAGTACTTC.

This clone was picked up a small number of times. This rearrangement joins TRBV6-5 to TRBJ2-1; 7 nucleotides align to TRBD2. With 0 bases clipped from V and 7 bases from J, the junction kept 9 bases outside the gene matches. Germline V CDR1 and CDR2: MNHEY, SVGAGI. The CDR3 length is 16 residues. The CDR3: CASSYSGTTLANEQFF. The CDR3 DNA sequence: TGTGCCAGCAGTTACTCTGGGACTACCCTAGCGAATGAGCAGTTCTTC.

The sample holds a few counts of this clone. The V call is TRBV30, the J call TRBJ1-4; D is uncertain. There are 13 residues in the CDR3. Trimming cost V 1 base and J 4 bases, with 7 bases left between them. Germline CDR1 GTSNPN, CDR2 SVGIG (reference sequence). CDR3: CAWSEQINEKLFF. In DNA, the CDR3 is TGTGCCTGGAGTGAACAGATTAATGAAAAACTGTTTTTT.

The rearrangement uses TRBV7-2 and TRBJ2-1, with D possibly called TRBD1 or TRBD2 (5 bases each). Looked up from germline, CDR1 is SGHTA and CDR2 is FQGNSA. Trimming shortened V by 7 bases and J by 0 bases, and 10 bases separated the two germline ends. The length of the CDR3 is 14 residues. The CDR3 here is CASTPGPSYNEQFF. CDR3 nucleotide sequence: TGTGCCAGCACTCCGGGACCCTCCTACAATGAGCAGTTCTTC.

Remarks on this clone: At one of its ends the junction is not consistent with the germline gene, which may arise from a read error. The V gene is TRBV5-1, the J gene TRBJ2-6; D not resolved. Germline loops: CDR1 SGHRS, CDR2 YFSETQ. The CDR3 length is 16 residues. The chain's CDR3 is CASSPQTTSAANVLTF. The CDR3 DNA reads TGCGCCAGCAGCCCACAGACCACTTCTGCGGCCAACGTCCTGACTTTC.

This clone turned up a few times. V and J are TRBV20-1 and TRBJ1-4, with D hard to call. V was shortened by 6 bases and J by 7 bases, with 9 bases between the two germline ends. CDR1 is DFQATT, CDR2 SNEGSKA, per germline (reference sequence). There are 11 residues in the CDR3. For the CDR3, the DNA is TGCAGTGCCTATGGTGGTGAAAAACTGTTTTTT. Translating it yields CSAYGGEKLFF.

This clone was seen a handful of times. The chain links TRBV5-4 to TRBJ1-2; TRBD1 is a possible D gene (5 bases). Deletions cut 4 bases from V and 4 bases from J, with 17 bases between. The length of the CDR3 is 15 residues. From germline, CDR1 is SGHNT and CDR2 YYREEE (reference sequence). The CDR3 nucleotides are TGTGCCAGCAGCGGGACGGGACCGCTGATCTATGGCTACACCTTC. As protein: CASSGTGPLIYGYTF.

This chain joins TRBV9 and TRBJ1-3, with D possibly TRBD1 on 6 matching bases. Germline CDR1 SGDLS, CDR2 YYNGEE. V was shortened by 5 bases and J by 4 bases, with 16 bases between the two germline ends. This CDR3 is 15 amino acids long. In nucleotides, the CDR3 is TGTGCCAGCAGTGGCCGGGACAACGAGGGAAACACCATATATTTT. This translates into CASSGRDNEGNTIYF.

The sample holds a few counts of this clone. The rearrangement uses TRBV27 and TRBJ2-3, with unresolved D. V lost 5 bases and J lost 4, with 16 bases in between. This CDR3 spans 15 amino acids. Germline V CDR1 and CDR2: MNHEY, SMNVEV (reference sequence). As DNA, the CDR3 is TGTGCCAGCAGTATCACACAGTTAAACGCAGATACGCAGTATTTT. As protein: CASSITQLNADTQYF.

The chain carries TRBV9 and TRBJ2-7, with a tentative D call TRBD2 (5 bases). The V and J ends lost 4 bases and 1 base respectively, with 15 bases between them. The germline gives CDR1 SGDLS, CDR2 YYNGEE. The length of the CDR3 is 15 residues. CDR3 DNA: TGTGCCAGCAGCCCCCAGGAGGCGGAATCCTACGAGCAGTACTTC. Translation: CASSPQEAESYEQYF.

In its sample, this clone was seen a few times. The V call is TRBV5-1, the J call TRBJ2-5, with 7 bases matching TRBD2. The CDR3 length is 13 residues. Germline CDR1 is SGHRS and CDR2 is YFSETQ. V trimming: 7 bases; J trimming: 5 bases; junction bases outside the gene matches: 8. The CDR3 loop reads CASQFEAGETQYF. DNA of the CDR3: TGCGCCAGCCAATTCGAAGCGGGGGAGACCCAGTACTTC.

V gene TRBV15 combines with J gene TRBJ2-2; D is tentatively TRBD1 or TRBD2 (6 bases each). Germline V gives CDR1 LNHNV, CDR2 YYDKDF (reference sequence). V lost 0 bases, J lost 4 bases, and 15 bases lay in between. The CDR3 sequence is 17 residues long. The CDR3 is CATSREAGRGSTGELFF. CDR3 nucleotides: TGTGCCACCAGCAGAGAAGCGGGCAGGGGAAGCACCGGGGAGCTGTTTTTT. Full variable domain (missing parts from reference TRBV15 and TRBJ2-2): DAMVIQNPRYQVTQFGKPVTLSCSQTLNHNVMYWYQQKSSQAPKLLFHYYDKDFNNEADTPDNFQSRRPNTSFCFLDIRSPGLGDTAMYLCATSREAGRGSTGELFFGEGSRLTVL.

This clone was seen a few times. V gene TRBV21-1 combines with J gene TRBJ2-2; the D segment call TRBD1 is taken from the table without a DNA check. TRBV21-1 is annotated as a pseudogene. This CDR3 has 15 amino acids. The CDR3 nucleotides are TGTGCCAGCAGCTCGGACAGGGCGAACACCGGGGAGCTGTTTTTT. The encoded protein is CASSSDRANTGELFF.

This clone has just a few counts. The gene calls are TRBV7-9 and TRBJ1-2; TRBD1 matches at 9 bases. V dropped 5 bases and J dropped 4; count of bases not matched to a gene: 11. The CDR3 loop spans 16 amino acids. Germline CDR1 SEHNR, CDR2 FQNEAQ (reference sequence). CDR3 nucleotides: TGTGCCAGCAGCCCGCGGGGCGGACAGGGGATCTATGGCTACACCTTC. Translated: CASSPRGGQGIYGYTF.

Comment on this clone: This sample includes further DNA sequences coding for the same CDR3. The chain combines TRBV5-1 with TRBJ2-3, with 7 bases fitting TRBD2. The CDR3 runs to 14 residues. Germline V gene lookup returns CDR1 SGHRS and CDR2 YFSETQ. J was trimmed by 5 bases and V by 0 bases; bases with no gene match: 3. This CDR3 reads CASSLVSGEDTQYF. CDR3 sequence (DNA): TGCGCCAGCAGCTTGGTAAGCGGGGAAGATACGCAGTATTTT.

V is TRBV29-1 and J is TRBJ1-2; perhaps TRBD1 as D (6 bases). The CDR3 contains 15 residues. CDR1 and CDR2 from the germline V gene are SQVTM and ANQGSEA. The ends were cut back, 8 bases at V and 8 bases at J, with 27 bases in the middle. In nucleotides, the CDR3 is TGCAGCTCCCGCTGGGAGGGAGGGGGGTCCTTGGGCTACACCTTC. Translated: CSSRWEGGGSLGYTF.

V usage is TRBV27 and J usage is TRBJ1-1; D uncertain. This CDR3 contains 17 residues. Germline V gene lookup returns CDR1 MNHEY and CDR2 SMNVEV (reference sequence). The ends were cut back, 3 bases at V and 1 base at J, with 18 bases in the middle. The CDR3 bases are TGTGCCAGCAGTTTGGGTACGGGATTCGCCCCGAACACTGAAGCTTTCTTT. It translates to CASSLGTGFAPNTEAFF.